This T cell receptor (beta chain) was captured by sequencing in a study of T cell changes during pregnancy in multiple sclerosis. TCRdb's table, derived via immunoSEQ multiplex PCR, lists solely in-frame clones and lacks some. The sample contains 40,000 to 45,000 clones, roughly nine tenths of which appear only once. The CDR3 has 15 residues. The ends were cut back, 0 bases at V and 2 bases at J, with 10 bases in the middle. Germline V gene lookup returns CDR1 SGHRS and CDR2 YFSETQ. This receptor was taken from a female donor with multiple sclerosis, enrolled in a pregnancy study. This rearrangement joins TRBV5-1 to TRBJ2-3; D not resolved. Source: CD4+ T cells from peripheral blood mononuclear cells, taken in the first trimester of pregnancy. This CDR3 reads CASSLDLVPTDTQYF. Written as DNA, the CDR3 is TGCGCCAGCAGCTTGGATCTAGTCCCCACAGATACGCAGTATTTT.